The 24 T cell receptor beta chains presented below share a single source sample, sequenced in a study of shared T cell receptors in the human thymus (dated by TCRdb to the early 2020s). Libraries came from the immunoSEQ multiplex PCR assay. TCRdb limited this immuneACCESS table to in-frame rearrangements with V and J called. A share of clones is missing; checked studies link under half to unresolved V genes, and the rest is unexplained. The sample records roughly 660,000 clones, roughly 90% of which are singletons. The ten largest account for 0.0095% to 0.013% of the sample. The sample was also linked to a second study, of human thymus T cells.

The specimen sequenced was thymocytes. Source of these receptors: a boy younger than two with a congenital heart defect. Donor details come from another sample of the same person, matched by shared clones.

The V and J genes are TRBV29-1 and TRBJ2-3; TRBD2 agrees at 8 bases. The CDR3 is made up of 15 amino acids. J was trimmed by 0 bases and V by 1 base; bases with no gene match: 3. Germline CDR1 is SQVTM and CDR2 is ANQGSEA. CDR3 nucleotides: TGCAGCGTTGAAGGGAGCGGGAGTAGCACAGATACGCAGTATTTT. It is translated as CSVEGSGSSTDTQYF.

This chain uses TRBV4-1 with TRBJ2-1; 11 bases map to TRBD2. This CDR3 contains 16 residues. Germline V gene sequence: CDR1 MGHRA, CDR2 YSYEKL. V shed 5 bases, J shed 2 bases, and the junction held 5 bases outside the gene matches. The CDR3 coding sequence is TGCGCCAGCAGCTGGTTGACTAGCGGGGCCTACAATGAGCAGTTCTTC. Translated: CASSWLTSGAYNEQFF.

A single count supports this clone. V gene TRBV6-4 combines with J gene TRBJ2-1, with a tentative D call TRBD2 (5 bases). V lost 4 bases and J lost 10, with 11 bases in between. This CDR3 spans 12 amino acids. The germline gives CDR1 MRHNA, CDR2 SNTAGT. The CDR3 loop is CASSAPEGEQFF. The CDR3 coding sequence is TGTGCCAGCAGTGCGCCCGAGGGCGAGCAGTTCTTC.

V gene TRBV29-1 combines with J gene TRBJ1-3; D is perhaps TRBD1 (5 bases). CDR3 size: 14 residues. Trimming took off 5 bases at V and 4 bases at J, with 15 bases between the two ends. CDR1 and CDR2 (germline): SQVTM, ANQGSEA. CDR3 region: CSVLTASPGNTIYF. CDR3 in DNA: TGCAGCGTTCTGACAGCCTCCCCAGGAAACACCATATATTTT.

This chain links TRBV6-1 with TRBJ1-1; tentatively, D is TRBD1 (5 bases). The germline CDR1 and CDR2 sequences are MNHNS and SASEGT. Trimming cost V 1 base and J 6 bases, with 18 bases left between them. This CDR3 comprises 16 residues. The CDR3 spells CASSEVQGSQHSEAFF. For the CDR3, the DNA is TGTGCCAGCAGTGAAGTCCAGGGAAGCCAACACTCTGAAGCTTTCTTT.

The chain couples TRBV28 to TRBJ2-1; 13 bases map to TRBD2. Germline CDR1 MDHEN, CDR2 SYDVKM. The CDR3 contains 15 residues. The V and J ends lost 6 bases and 7 bases, in that order; junction bases with no gene match: 6. CDR3 in amino acids: CASSLGLAGTNEQFF. DNA of the CDR3: TGTGCCAGCAGCTTGGGACTAGCGGGAACGAATGAGCAGTTCTTC. Complete variable domain (other parts from reference TRBV28 and TRBJ2-1): DVKVTQSSRYLVKRTGEKVFLECVQDMDHENMFWYRQDPGLGLRLIYFSYDVKMKEKGDIPEGYSVSREKKERFSLILESASTNQTSMYLCASSLGLAGTNEQFFGPGTRLTVL.

The chain is built from TRBV4-3 and TRBJ1-1; no clear D gene. Trimming took 1 base from V and 4 from J, leaving 16 bases between them. This CDR3 is 16 amino acids long. Germline V CDR1 and CDR2: LGHNA, YSLEER. CDR3 in amino acids: CASSQGPVSGGTEAFF. The CDR3 DNA sequence: TGCGCCAGCAGCCAAGGCCCGGTGAGTGGCGGCACTGAAGCTTTCTTT.

V and J are TRBV7-9 and TRBJ1-2; 7 bases line up with TRBD1. The CDR3 length is 17 residues. The germline V gene encodes CDR1 SEHNR and CDR2 FQNEAQ (reference sequence). The V and J ends lost 1 base and 4 bases, in that order; junction bases with no gene match: 12. CDR3 in DNA: TGTGCCAGCAGCTTAGAAAAGCGGCGAGGGACAGCCTATGGCTACACCTTC. Translated: CASSLEKRRGTAYGYTF.

This chain uses TRBV28 with TRBJ1-5; possibly TRBD1 for D (5 bases). The CDR3 extends over 19 amino acids. Per the germline V gene, CDR1 is MDHEN and CDR2 is SYDVKM. V lost 3 bases and J 0 bases, leaving 21 bases between the germline ends. CDR3: CASSFAGPSRTYSNQPQHF. The CDR3 region has the DNA TGTGCCAGCAGTTTTGCAGGGCCCTCACGAACCTATAGCAATCAGCCCCAGCATTTT.

The CDR3 is CASTADRAAEAFF. The CDR3 DNA sequence: TGTGCCAGCACCGCGGACAGGGCGGCTGAAGCTTTCTTT. The chain has TRBV6-6 and TRBJ1-1, with TRBD1 matching over 8 bases. Germline CDR1 is MNHNY and CDR2 is SVGAGI (reference sequence). V trimming: 7 bases; J trimming: 6 bases; junction bases outside the gene matches: 7. CDR3 length: 13 amino acids.

The genes are TRBV28 and TRBJ2-3, with D tentatively TRBD2 (5 bases). With 1 base removed from V and 0 bases from J, the gap between germline ends came to 14 bases. The germline V gene has CDR1 MDHEN and CDR2 SYDVKM. This CDR3 has 17 amino acids. This chain's CDR3 is CASSLLGRLASTDTQYF. CDR3 sequence (DNA): TGTGCCAGCAGTTTATTAGGCCGGCTAGCTAGCACAGATACGCAGTATTTT.

The rearrangement uses TRBV2 and TRBJ2-5; 10 bases map to TRBD2. V shed 5 bases and J 4 bases; nucleotides not matched to a gene: 1. Germline CDR1 SNHLY, CDR2 FYNNEI. This CDR3 spans 13 amino acids. The CDR3 DNA sequence: TGTGCCAGCAGTCGGACTAGCGGAGAGACCCAGTACTTC. Amino acid sequence: CASSRTSGETQYF.

The chain has TRBV5-1 and TRBJ1-1; no clear D gene. Deletions cut 3 bases from V and 8 bases from J, with 17 bases between. The length of the CDR3 is 14 residues. Germline V gives CDR1 SGHRS, CDR2 YFSETQ. CDR3 nucleotide sequence: TGCGCCAGCAGCTATACATGGTCCGAAGTAGAAGCTTTCTTT. It specifies CASSYTWSEVEAFF.

This chain joins TRBV11-2 and TRBJ2-2, with TRBD2 matching over 16 bases. The germline CDR1 and CDR2 sequences are SGHAT and FQNNGV. The CDR3 loop spans 18 amino acids. J gave up 0 bases and V 5 bases, and 3 bases lay outside the gene matches. The CDR3 bases are TGTGCCAGCAGCGCCGGGACTAGCGGGAGGGCGAACACCGGGGAGCTGTTTTTT. Residues: CASSAGTSGRANTGELFF.

The chain couples TRBV11-2 to TRBJ2-7; 10 bases map to TRBD2. CDR3 length: 17 amino acids. Germline lookup yields CDR1 SGHAT and CDR2 FQNNGV. Germline trimming cut 5 bases from V and 2 bases from J; bases unmatched to any gene: 12. The CDR3 protein is CASSPPGQLAGTYEQYF. CDR3 nucleotides: TGTGCCAGCAGCCCCCCGGGCCAACTAGCGGGAACCTACGAGCAGTACTTC.

The chain employs TRBV15 and TRBJ1-2; 7 nucleotides match TRBD1. V shed 0 bases and J 5 bases; nucleotides not matched to a gene: 12. This CDR3 spans 17 amino acids. Germline CDR1 LNHNV, CDR2 YYDKDF (reference sequence). CDR3 in amino acids: CATSRDGVLDRAYGYTF. The CDR3 DNA sequence: TGTGCCACCAGCAGAGACGGGGTTCTCGACAGGGCATATGGCTACACCTTC.

The V and J genes are TRBV6-1 and TRBJ1-5; tentative D call: TRBD1 (6 bases). This CDR3 spans 15 amino acids. The germline V gene has CDR1 MNHNS and CDR2 SASEGT. V was trimmed by 3 bases and J by 5 bases, leaving 14 bases between them. CDR3 region: CASSDAGGCDQPQHF. The DNA for the CDR3 is TGTGCCAGCAGTGATGCGGGGGGCTGCGATCAGCCCCAGCATTTT.

The chain employs TRBV27 and TRBJ2-2; tentatively, D is TRBD2 (5 bases). Germline V gives CDR1 MNHEY, CDR2 SMNVEV (reference sequence). CDR3 length: 17 residues. Trimming shortened V by 2 bases and J by 4 bases, and 17 bases separated the two germline ends. The CDR3 DNA sequence: TGTGCCAGCAGTTTAATCCAGCGGACTTGTTCCACCGGGGAGCTGTTTTTT. Its protein product is CASSLIQRTCSTGELFF.

This chain links TRBV5-5 with TRBJ2-3; D is perhaps TRBD1 (6 bases). The V end lost 1 base, the J end lost 2 bases, and 14 bases lay between the germline ends. The CDR3 is 16 amino acids. Germline V gives CDR1 SGHKS, CDR2 YYEKEE (reference sequence). This chain's CDR3 is CASSLTDRMATDTQYF. CDR3 in DNA: TGTGCCAGCAGCTTGACCGACAGGATGGCCACAGATACGCAGTATTTT.

This clone showed up just once. In DNA, the CDR3 is TGTGCCAGCAGTCCCCCGCAGCAGCTACTCCGCCAGGGGCAGCCCCAGCATTTT. Its protein is CASSPPQQLLRQGQPQHF. The chain links TRBV28 to TRBJ1-5; D perhaps matches TRBD1 (6 bases). The CDR3 runs to 18 residues. V lost 5 bases, J lost 7 bases, and 27 bases lay in between. Germline V CDR1 and CDR2: MDHEN, SYDVKM.

The CDR3 protein is CASSSHSGTVYYEQYF. The CDR3 coding sequence is TGTGCCAGCAGTTCCCATTCCGGGACAGTATACTACGAGCAGTACTTC. The V call is TRBV27, the J call TRBJ2-7; 7 bases line up with TRBD1. V lost 4 bases, J lost 3 bases, and 12 bases stayed unmatched. Germline CDR1 reads MNHEY; CDR2 reads SMNVEV (reference sequence). The CDR3 length is 16 residues.

This sequence joins TRBV28 and TRBJ2-1; 11 bases are shared with TRBD1. This CDR3 region has 14 residues. Germline V gene data show CDR1 as MDHEN and CDR2 as SYDVKM. V shed 6 bases, J shed 9 bases, and the junction held 7 bases outside the gene matches. The CDR3 DNA is TGTGCCAGCAGGGGTAGGGGACAGGGGGTTGAGCAGTTCTTC. Its translation is CASRGRGQGVEQFF.

A word on this clone: The identical CDR3 is also encoded by other nucleotide sequences in the sample. This chain uses TRBV10-3 with TRBJ2-7; 10 positions match TRBD2. The CDR3 length is 14 residues. Germline CDR1 is ENHRY and CDR2 is SYGVKD. V lost 4 bases and J lost 2; bases outside the gene matches: 2. The CDR3 DNA sequence: TGTGCCATCAGTGGGACTAGCGGCCCCTACGAGCAGTACTTC. Its translation is CAISGTSGPYEQYF.

The genes are TRBV27 and TRBJ2-7; 7 positions agree with TRBD2. The germline gives CDR1 MNHEY, CDR2 SMNVEV (reference sequence). The CDR3 sequence is 15 residues long. V trimming: 5 bases; J trimming: 7 bases; junction bases outside the gene matches: 14. The CDR3 reads CASSTLASGTQEQYF. Here the CDR3 DNA reads TGTGCCAGCAGTACCCTAGCCAGCGGGACGCAAGAGCAGTACTTC.